A single T cell receptor beta chain is shown here with its context. Its antigen is unidentified. Libraries were prepared by immunoSEQ multiplex PCR; TCRdb keeps only in-frame clonotypes and omits some of them. Here the sample spans 90,000 to 130,000 clones, roughly 89% being singletons. The sample originates from a study of siplizumab effects on memory and regulatory T cells. Study-level results: Tregs proliferating in siplizumab cultures lacked confirmation of their suppressive function. No naive or memory phenotype could be assigned to roughly 75-95% of proliferating clones.

Germline CDR1 and CDR2: KGHSH and LQKENI. The V end was cut by 4 bases, the J end by 6 bases, with 15 bases between. The CDR3 spans 14 residues. The sample consisted of CD4+ T cells sorted from blood. The rearrangement links TRBV18 to TRBJ1-1; D not certain. This TCR came from a human donor in good health. This CDR3 is CASSQSHSNPEAFF. For the CDR3, the DNA is TGTGCCAGCTCACAGTCGCATTCAAACCCTGAAGCTTTCTTT.